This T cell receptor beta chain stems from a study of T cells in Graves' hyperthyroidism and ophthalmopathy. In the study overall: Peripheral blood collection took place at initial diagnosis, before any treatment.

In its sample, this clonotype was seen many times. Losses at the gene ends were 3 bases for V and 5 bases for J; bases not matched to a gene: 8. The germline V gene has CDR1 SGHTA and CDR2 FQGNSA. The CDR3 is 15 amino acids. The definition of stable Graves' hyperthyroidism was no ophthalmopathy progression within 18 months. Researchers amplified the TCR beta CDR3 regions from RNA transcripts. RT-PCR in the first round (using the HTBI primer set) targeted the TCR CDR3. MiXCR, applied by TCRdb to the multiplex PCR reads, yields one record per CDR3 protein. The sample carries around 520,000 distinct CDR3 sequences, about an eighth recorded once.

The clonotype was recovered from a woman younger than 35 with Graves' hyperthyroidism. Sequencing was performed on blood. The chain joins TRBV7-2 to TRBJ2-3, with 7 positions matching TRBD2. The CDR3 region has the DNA TGTGCCAGCAGCTTCCTGGGCGGGAGCGAAGATACGCAGTATTTT. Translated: CASSFLGGSEDTQYF.